In this sample, the clone carrying this T cell receptor beta chain turned up many times. This record belongs to a study of blood T cell repertoires in COVID-19. Study information: PBMCs, B-cell-depleted T cells, or T cells provided the cDNA or gDNA that made up the material.

In the original processing: Nucleated cell counts were estimated from reference gene primer amplification. Repertoires were generated with immunoSEQ multiplex PCR, while TCRdb's copy carries only in-frame clones and drops some. Clonal size and the V and J genes are those of that table, whereas D and trimming came from the DNA. This table has about 130,000 clones, about 76% appearing once. Germline lookup yields CDR1 SGHVS and CDR2 FQNEAQ. The V segment lost 4 bases and the J segment 6 bases; nucleotides outside the gene matches: 5. The CDR3 totals 14 residues. This sequence was found in a woman aged 70-85 years with COVID-19, enrolled during active disease. Material: peripheral blood. This chain joins TRBV7-8 and TRBJ2-7; TRBD1 matches at 11 bases. CDR3 nucleotides: TGTGCCAGCAGCTCCGGGACAGGGGGTCTCGAGCAGTACTTC. Translating it yields CASSSGTGGLEQYF.